A selection of T cell receptor beta chains follows, all from one sample in a study of Graves' ophthalmopathy and Graves' hyperthyroidism. TCRdb reprocessed the multiplex PCR reads with MiXCR, giving one entry per CDR3 protein. The top ten clones hold 5.5% to 8% of a sample with about 390,000 distinct CDR3 sequences, approximately 15% of them seen once. Sequenced sample: peripheral blood. These receptors originate from a young woman with stable Graves' hyperthyroidism. Both conserved end residues are part of each CDR3. A D gene is named only where the DNA matches it firmly. Rows give clone size only sometimes, using once, few, many, or a class for an expanded clone.

clone size: many
J gene: TRBJ2-7
CDR3 length: 17
D gene: TRBD1
V gene: TRBV11-1
CDR3 DNA: TGTGCCAGCAGCTACGGACAGGGTTTTGGTTTAGTCTACGAGCAGTACTTC
CDR3 protein: CASSYGQGFGLVYEQYF

clone size: many
J gene: TRBJ1-5
CDR3 length: 19
D gene: -
V gene: TRBV6-1
CDR3 DNA: TGTGCCAGCAGTGGGGTTACCATCGGGGGGACCAGGAGCAATCAGCCCCAGCATTTT
CDR3 protein: CASSGVTIGGTRSNQPQHF

clone size: many
J gene: TRBJ2-2
CDR3 length: 15
D gene: -
V gene: TRBV12-3/TRBV12-4
CDR3 DNA: TGTGCCAGCAGTTTACCTTTCGTCCGGTCCGGGGAGCTGTTTTTT
CDR3 protein: CASSLPFVRSGELFF

clone size: many
J gene: TRBJ2-7
CDR3 length: 13
D gene: -
V gene: TRBV6-5
CDR3 DNA: TGTGCCAGCAGTTTCGGGGAGGCCTACGAGCAGTACTTC
CDR3 protein: CASSFGEAYEQYF

clone size: few
J gene: TRBJ1-6
CDR3 length: 18
D gene: -
V gene: TRBV4-1
CDR3 DNA: TGCGCCAGCAGCCAAGAGGGACGGGGAGGGTCCTATAATTCACCCCTCCACTTT
CDR3 protein: CASSQEGRGGSYNSPLHF

clone size: many
J gene: TRBJ1-1
CDR3 length: 15
D gene: -
V gene: TRBV7-3
CDR3 DNA: TGTGCCAGCAGCTTATCTCCCCGTAAGATCACTGAAGCTTTCTTT
CDR3 protein: CASSLSPRKITEAFF

clone size: many
J gene: TRBJ2-7
CDR3 length: 15
D gene: TRBD1
V gene: TRBV19
CDR3 DNA: TGTGCCAGTAGTACCCGGGACAGCGGAGACTACGAGCAGTACTTC
CDR3 protein: CASSTRDSGDYEQYF

clone size: many
J gene: TRBJ1-6
CDR3 length: 14
D gene: -
V gene: TRBV12-3/TRBV12-4
CDR3 DNA: TGTGCCAGCAGTTTAGATGGGACAAATTCACCCCTCCACTTT
CDR3 protein: CASSLDGTNSPLHF

clone size: few
J gene: TRBJ1-1
CDR3 length: 14
D gene: -
V gene: TRBV2
CDR3 DNA: TGTGCCAGCAGTGACCGCGCGTTGAACACTGAAGCTTTCTTT
CDR3 protein: CASSDRALNTEAFF

clone size: many
J gene: TRBJ1-5
CDR3 length: 13
D gene: -
V gene: TRBV28
CDR3 DNA: TGTGCCAGCAGTGCGGGGGGGTACCAGCCCCAGCATTTT
CDR3 protein: CASSAGGYQPQHF

clone size: -
J gene: TRBJ1-5
CDR3 length: 14
D gene: -
V gene: TRBV6-2/TRBV6-3
CDR3 DNA: TGTGCCAGCACCAAGGGCGGTAGCAATCAGCCCCAGCATTTT
CDR3 protein: CASTKGGSNQPQHF

clone size: many
J gene: TRBJ1-1
CDR3 length: 14
D gene: TRBD1
V gene: TRBV28
CDR3 DNA: TGTGCCAGCAGTCATCAGGGGGAGAACACTGAAGCTTTCTTT
CDR3 protein: CASSHQGENTEAFF

clone size: many
J gene: TRBJ1-2
CDR3 length: 14
D gene: -
V gene: TRBV6-1
CDR3 DNA: TGTGCCAGCAGTGAATTCGGGACAACGAATGGCTACACCTTC
CDR3 protein: CASSEFGTTNGYTF